This is a list of T cell receptor beta chains from one sample in a study of graft-versus-host responses after intestinal transplantation. These receptors have no known antigen. The protocol was immunoSEQ multiplex PCR, while the TCRdb copy is restricted to in-frame clones and leaves out a portion. The data contain over 80,000 clones, 85% to 95% of them seen just once; the ten biggest clones take up about 0.4%. The sample was unstimulated CD8+ T cells sorted from spleen or lymph node cells, taken before transplant. The origin of the receptors is a human donor who was the organ donor for an intestinal transplant. The CDR3 runs from the conserved cysteine through the conserved F or W. The D gene is left open where the match is weak. The size entry is marked missing in some rows and otherwise reads once, few, many or a size class.

>-|-|TRBV5-4|TRBJ2-7
CASSLQRSSYEQYF
TGTGCCAGCAGCTTGCAACGGAGCTCCTACGAGCAGTACTTC
>-|TRBD1|TRBV7-9|TRBJ1-2
CASSLEAGGNYGYTF
TGTGCCAGCAGCTTAGAAGCAGGGGGTAACTATGGCTACACCTTC
>few|-|TRBV28|TRBJ2-3
CASSFPTRGALTDTQYF
TGTGCCAGCAGTTTCCCCACTCGGGGGGCTCTCACAGATACGCAGTATTTT
>-|-|TRBV6-6|TRBJ1-3
CASSYSRGQDTIYF
TGTGCCAGCAGTTACTCCCGTGGGCAGGACACCATATATTTT
>-|-|TRBV4-1|TRBJ1-5
CASSQSQFANQPQHF
TGCGCCAGCAGCCAGTCACAATTCGCCAATCAGCCCCAGCATTTT
>-|TRBD2|TRBV4-1|TRBJ2-1
CASSRDNGGAYNEQFF
TGCGCCAGCAGCCGAGACAACGGGGGGGCCTACAATGAGCAGTTCTTC
>-|-|TRBV7-9|TRBJ2-7
CASSLAVGGYEQYF
TGTGCCAGCAGCTTAGCGGTGGGGGGTTACGAGCAGTACTTC
>-|TRBD1|TRBV6-1|TRBJ1-1
CASSEVVAQGADFWGTEAFF
TGTGCCAGCAGTGAAGTAGTGGCTCAGGGGGCCGATTTTTGGGGCACTGAAGCTTTCTTT
>-|-|TRBV28|TRBJ1-1
CASSLSGHINTEAFF
TGTGCCAGCAGTTTATCCGGACACATAAACACTGAAGCTTTCTTT
>-|-|TRBV29-1|TRBJ1-1
CSVDQNTEAFF
TGCAGCGTTGATCAGAACACTGAAGCTTTCTTT
>-|TRBD2|TRBV4-1|TRBJ2-1
CASSQVPLLAGGRGEQFF
TGCGCCAGCAGCCAAGTCCCCTTGCTAGCGGGGGGGCGGGGTGAGCAGTTCTTC
>few|-|TRBV11-2|TRBJ2-7
CASSDTYEQYF
TGTGCCAGCAGCGACACCTACGAGCAGTACTTC
>-|TRBD1|TRBV2|TRBJ1-2
CASIDRVGYTF
TGTGCCAGCATTGACAGGGTAGGCTACACCTTC
>-|-|TRBV9|TRBJ2-7
CASSVGDSPAYEQYF
TGTGCCAGCAGCGTAGGTGACAGCCCCGCCTACGAGCAGTACTTC
>-|TRBD1|TRBV28|TRBJ2-7
CASGQGISYEQYF
TGTGCCAGCGGACAGGGGATCTCCTACGAGCAGTACTTC
>-|TRBD2|TRBV7-3|TRBJ2-3
CASSPFSGATQYF
TGTGCCAGCAGCCCCTTTAGCGGGGCAACGCAGTATTTT
>once|TRBD1|TRBV28|TRBJ1-2
CASSLRGTGFGYTF
TGTGCCAGCAGTTTACGGGGGACAGGGTTTGGCTACACCTTC
>-|TRBD1|TRBV4-1|TRBJ2-7
CASSRPGGRYEQYF
TGCGCCAGCAGCCGACCAGGGGGAAGGTACGAGCAGTACTTC
>-|TRBD1|TRBV7-2|TRBJ1-2
CASSSDRVYGYTF
TGTGCCAGCAGCTCGGACAGGGTCTATGGCTACACCTTC
>-|-|TRBV5-5|TRBJ2-7
CASSLSPGWAYEQYF
TGTGCCAGCAGCTTGTCCCCAGGGTGGGCCTACGAGCAGTACTTC
>few|TRBD2|TRBV4-2|TRBJ2-1
CASSPGTSGSNEQFF
TGTGCCAGCAGCCCGGGGACTAGCGGGAGCAATGAGCAGTTCTTC
>-|TRBD2|TRBV11-2|TRBJ2-5
CASSLGLAGCQETQYF
TGTGCCAGCAGTTTGGGACTAGCGGGTTGTCAAGAGACCCAGTACTTC
>-|TRBD1|TRBV5-1|TRBJ2-7
CASSLDGQGEASYEQYF
TGCGCCAGCAGCTTGGATGGACAGGGGGAGGCGTCCTACGAGCAGTACTTC
>-|-|TRBV28|TRBJ2-3
CASSSAHSSTDTQYF
TGTGCCAGCAGTTCCGCGCATTCTAGCACAGATACGCAGTATTTT
>-|-|TRBV7-8|TRBJ1-6
CASSPRGYNSPLHF
TGTGCCAGCAGCCCCCGCGGGTATAATTCACCCCTCCACTTT
>-|-|TRBV27|TRBJ1-1
CASSLSMNTEAFF
TGTGCCAGCAGTTTATCCATGAACACTGAAGCTTTCTTT
>-|TRBD1|TRBV6-5|TRBJ1-2
CASSYLGTGYGYTF
TGTGCCAGCAGTTACCTCGGGACAGGGTATGGCTACACCTTC
>-|-|TRBV6-6|TRBJ2-7
CASSYSKLTGDYEQYF
TGTGCCAGCAGTTACTCGAAATTGACAGGAGACTACGAGCAGTACTTC
>-|-|TRBV6-1|TRBJ2-5
CASSEWRPETQYF
TGTGCCAGCAGTGAATGGCGGCCGGAGACCCAGTACTTC
>-|-|TRBV2|TRBJ2-7
CASSAETPMEQYF
TGTGCCAGCAGTGCGGAGACCCCCATGGAGCAGTACTTC
>-|TRBD2|TRBV9|TRBJ2-1
CASSVSGLNNEQFF
TGTGCCAGCAGCGTCTCGGGACTAAACAATGAGCAGTTCTTC
>-|-|TRBV1|TRBJ2-2
CTSSQLGPTGELFF
TGCACCAGCAGCCAACTGGGGCCGACCGGGGAGCTGTTTTTT
>-|-|TRBV7-9|TRBJ1-2
CASSFTIGGYTF
TGTGCCAGCAGCTTCACGATCGGTGGCTACACCTTC